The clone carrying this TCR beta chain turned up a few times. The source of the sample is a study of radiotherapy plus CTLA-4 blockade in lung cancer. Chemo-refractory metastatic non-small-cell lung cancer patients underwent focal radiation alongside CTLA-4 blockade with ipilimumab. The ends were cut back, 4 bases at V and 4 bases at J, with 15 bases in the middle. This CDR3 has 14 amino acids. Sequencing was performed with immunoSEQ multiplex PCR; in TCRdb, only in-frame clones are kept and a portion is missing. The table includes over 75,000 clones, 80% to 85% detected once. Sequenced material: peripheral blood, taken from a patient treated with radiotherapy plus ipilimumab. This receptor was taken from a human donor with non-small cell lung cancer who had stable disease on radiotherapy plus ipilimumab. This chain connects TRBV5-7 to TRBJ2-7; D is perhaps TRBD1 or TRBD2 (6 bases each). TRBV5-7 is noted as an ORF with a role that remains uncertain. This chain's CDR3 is CASSRRGGEYEQYF. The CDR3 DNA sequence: TGTGCCAGCAGCCGCAGGGGCGGGGAATACGAGCAGTACTTC.